The next 3 T cell receptor beta chains were all read from a single sample in a study of T-cell memory formation after mild COVID-19. TCRdb used MiXCR to reprocess the 5' RACE reads, holding one entry per CDR3 protein. The sample has about 45,000 distinct CDR3 sequences; 7.3% are singletons. The sample was PBMCs or a T cell subset sorted from them (not recorded which). The receptors stem from a man between 18 and 29 years old who had mild COVID-19 (a few samples of this study predate the infection). Cell type and time point are not known.

This clonotype was detected only a few times. The J gene is TRBJ1-4, the V gene TRBV3-1, with 7 bases lining up with TRBD1. V shed 5 bases and J 5 bases; nucleotides not matched to a gene: 8. The CDR3 covers 15 residues. Germline values: CDR1 LGHDT, CDR2 YNNKEL (reference sequence). CDR3 DNA sequence: TGTGCCAGCAGCGGTACACAGGGGCCGAATGAAAAACTGTTTTTT. Encoded protein: CASSGTQGPNEKLFF.

This clonotype was counted at least ten times. This chain joins TRBV4-3 and TRBJ2-1, with 9 bases that match TRBD2. Germline V CDR1 and CDR2: LGHNA, YSLEER. This CDR3 has 16 residues. Trimming removed 0 bases from V and 8 bases from J; junction bases left unmatched: 8. CDR3 sequence reads: CASSQEGRGGVHEQFF. CDR3 DNA: TGCGCCAGCAGCCAAGAAGGGCGGGGGGGCGTCCATGAGCAGTTCTTC.

This clonotype was counted ten times or more. V is TRBV9 and J is TRBJ2-5; TRBD2 aligns across 12 bases. Germline V gives CDR1 SGDLS, CDR2 YYNGEE. Unmatched junction bases numbered 6, after V lost 4 bases and J lost 5 bases. This CDR3 region has 15 residues. CDR3 nucleotides: TGTGCCAGCAGCTCCAGACTAGCGGGGGCCGAGACCCAGTACTTC. It encodes CASSSRLAGAETQYF.